This T cell receptor (beta chain) emerged from a study of CD8 T cells in Susac syndrome. Sequencing of TCR beta was performed on blood CD8+ T cells and on blood CD4+ T cells. In Susac syndrome patients, recently defined diagnostic criteria for definite or probable disease were met. The authors reverse transcribed about 0.5 to 1 ug RNA with random hexamers. Across 54 Vbeta and 13 Jbeta, immunoSEQ multiplex PCR amplified TCR beta CDR3. TCRdb analysed the immunoSEQ multiplex PCR reads with MiXCR anew, one entry per CDR3 protein. Here the sample spans 150,000 to 200,000 distinct CDR3 sequences, about 94% being singletons. The V and J ends lost 6 bases and 7 bases respectively, with 22 bases between them. This CDR3 is 15 amino acids long. The V gene's germline CDR1 is DFQATT and CDR2 SNEGSKA (reference sequence).

The chain links TRBV20-1 to TRBJ2-1; D ambiguous. The sequence was obtained from a human donor with Susac syndrome. Sequencing input: CD4+ T cells from PBMCs. CDR3 coding DNA: TGCAGTGCCAGGCCATACGGTGGGCTTAGGAATGAGCAGTTCTTC. The encoded protein is CSARPYGGLRNEQFF.